This TCR beta chain was obtained from a study of OX40 agonist ivuxolimab in advanced cancers. The wider study: Hepatocellular carcinoma, melanoma, renal cell or head and neck cancer occurred in dose-escalation patients. With a range of 23 to 79, age averaged 60 years, and around 80% were male. Study conclusions and caveats: In the expanded peripheral T cells, antigen specificity was never determined. Both CD4+ and CD8+ T cell populations in blood had undergone clonal expansion by week 6 at 0.1 to 3.0 mg/kg.

In the case of this clone: Its specificity is unknown.

TCRdb keeps only in-frame clones here, not all; method: immunoSEQ multiplex PCR. The profile shows tens of thousands of clones, roughly 91% of them singletons. The CDR3 consists of 14 residues. Trimming left V 5 bases short and J 5 bases short, with 16 bases between. The germline CDR1 and CDR2 sequences are MNHEY and SVGAGI. The sample was CD4+ or CD8+ T cells sorted from blood, taken in a trial of the OX40 agonist ivuxolimab. The genes are TRBV6-5 and TRBJ2-7; D may be TRBD1 (6 bases). This clonotype was sampled from an adult with an advanced solid tumor such as melanoma, head and neck, liver or kidney cancer. CDR3 in DNA: TGTGCCAGCAGTCTCTTAACAGGGCTCCACGAGCAGTACTTC. Translated: CASSLLTGLHEQYF.